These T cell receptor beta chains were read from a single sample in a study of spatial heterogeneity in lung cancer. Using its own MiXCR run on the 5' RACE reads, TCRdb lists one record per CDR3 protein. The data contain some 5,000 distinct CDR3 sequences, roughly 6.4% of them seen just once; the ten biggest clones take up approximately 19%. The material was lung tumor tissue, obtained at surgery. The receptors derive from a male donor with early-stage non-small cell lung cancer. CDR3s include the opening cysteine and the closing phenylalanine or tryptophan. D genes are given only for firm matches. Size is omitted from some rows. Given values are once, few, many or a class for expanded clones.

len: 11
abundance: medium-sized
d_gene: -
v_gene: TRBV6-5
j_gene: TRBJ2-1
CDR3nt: TGTGCCAGCAGTAGACAATATGAGCAGTTCTTC
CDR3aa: CASSRQYEQFF

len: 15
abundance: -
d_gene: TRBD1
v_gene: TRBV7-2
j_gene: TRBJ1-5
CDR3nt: TGTGCCAGCAGCTTAGTAGGGGGCGAAACCTCCTTGCAGCATTTT
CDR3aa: CASSLVGGETSLQHF

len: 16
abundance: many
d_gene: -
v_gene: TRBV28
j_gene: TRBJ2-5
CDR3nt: TGTGCCAGCAGTTTCCACACAGGGAAGGAACAAGAGACCCAGTACTTC
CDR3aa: CASSFHTGKEQETQYF

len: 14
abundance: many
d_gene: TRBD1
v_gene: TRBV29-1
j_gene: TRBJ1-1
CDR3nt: TGCAGCGTTCTAAAGGACAGGGGGCTCGATGAAGCTTTCTTT
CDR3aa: CSVLKDRGLDEAFF

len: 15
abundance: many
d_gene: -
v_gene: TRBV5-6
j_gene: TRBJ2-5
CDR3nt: TGTGCCAGCAGCTCCTTACAGGGATCCCGGGAGACCCAGTACTTC
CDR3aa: CASSSLQGSRETQYF

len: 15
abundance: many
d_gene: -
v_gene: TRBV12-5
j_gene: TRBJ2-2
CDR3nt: TGTGCTAGTGGTTTTCTTCCAGGGGCCACCGGGGAGCTGTTTTTT
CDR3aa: CASGFLPGATGELFF

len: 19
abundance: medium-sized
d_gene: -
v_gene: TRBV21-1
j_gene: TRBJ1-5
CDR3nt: TGTGCCAGCAGCAAAGGGCCGGGACAGGTAGACAATAGCAATCAGCCCCAGCATTTT
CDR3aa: CASSKGPGQVDNSNQPQHF

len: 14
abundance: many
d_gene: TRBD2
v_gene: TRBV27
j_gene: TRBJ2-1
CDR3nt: TGTGCCAGCAGTTTACTAGCGGGGTACAATGAGCAGTTCTTC
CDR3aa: CASSLLAGYNEQFF

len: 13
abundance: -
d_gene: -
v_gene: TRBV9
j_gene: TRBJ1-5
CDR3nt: TGTGCCAGCAGCGTGGACAGCAATCACCCCCAGCTTTTT
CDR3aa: CASSVDSNHPQLF

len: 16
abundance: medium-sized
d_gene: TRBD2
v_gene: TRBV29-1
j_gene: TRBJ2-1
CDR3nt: TGCAGCGTTGGAGGGCTAGCGGGGGGGATCTACAATGAGCAGTTCTTC
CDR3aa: CSVGGLAGGIYNEQFF

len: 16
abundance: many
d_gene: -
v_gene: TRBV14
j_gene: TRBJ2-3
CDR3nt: TGTGCCAGCAGCCAAGTACCAGGGGCCCAGTGGGATACGCAGTATTTT
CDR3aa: CASSQVPGAQWDTQYF

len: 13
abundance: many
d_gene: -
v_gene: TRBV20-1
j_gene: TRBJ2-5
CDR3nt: TGCAGTGCTATGGCGGGGCACCAAGAGACCCAGTACTTC
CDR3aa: CSAMAGHQETQYF

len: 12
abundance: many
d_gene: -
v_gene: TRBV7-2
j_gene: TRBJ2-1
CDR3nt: TGTGCCAGCAGTCGGGACTACAATGAGCAGTTCTTC
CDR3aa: CASSRDYNEQFF

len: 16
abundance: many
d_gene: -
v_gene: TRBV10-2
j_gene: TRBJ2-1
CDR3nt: TGCGCCACTTCAGACAGGACTCGAACCTCCTACAATGAGCAGTTCTTC
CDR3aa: CATSDRTRTSYNEQFF

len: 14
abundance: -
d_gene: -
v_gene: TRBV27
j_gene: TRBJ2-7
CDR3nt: TGTGCCAGCAGTCAACCGGGACATCCCTACGAGCAGTACTTC
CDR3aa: CASSQPGHPYEQYF

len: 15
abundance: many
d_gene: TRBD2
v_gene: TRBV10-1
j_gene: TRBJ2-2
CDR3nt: TGCGCCAGCAGTGAGGGGGGGGCGAACACCGGGGAGCTGTTTTTT
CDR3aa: CASSEGGANTGELFF

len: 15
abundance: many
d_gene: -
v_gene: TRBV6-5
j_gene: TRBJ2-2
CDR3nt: TGTGCCAGCAGTTACTCGAGGGGTTCTACCGGGGAGCTGTTTTTT
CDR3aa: CASSYSRGSTGELFF

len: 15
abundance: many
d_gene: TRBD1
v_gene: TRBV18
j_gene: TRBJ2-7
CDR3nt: TGTGCCAGCTCACCGGGACAGGGAGTCGGCTACGAGCAGTACTTC
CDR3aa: CASSPGQGVGYEQYF

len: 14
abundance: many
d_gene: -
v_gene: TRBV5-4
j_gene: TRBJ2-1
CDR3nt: TGTGCCAGCAGCTTGAGACTGGAGAACAATGAGCAGTTCTTC
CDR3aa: CASSLRLENNEQFF

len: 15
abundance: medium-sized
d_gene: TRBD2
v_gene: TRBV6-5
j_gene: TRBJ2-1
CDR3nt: TGTGCCAGCACTCTAGCGGGGAGCTCCTACAATGAGCAGTTCTTC
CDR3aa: CASTLAGSSYNEQFF

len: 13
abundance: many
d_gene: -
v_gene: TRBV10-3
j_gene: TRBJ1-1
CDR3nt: TGTGCCAACCGCCGGGACGAGGACACTGAAGCTTTCTTT
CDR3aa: CANRRDEDTEAFF

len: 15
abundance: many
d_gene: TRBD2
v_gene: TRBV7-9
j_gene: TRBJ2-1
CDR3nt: TGTGCCAGCAGCTTAGGCCGGTCTAGCGGGAGTAAGCAGTTCTTC
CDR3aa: CASSLGRSSGSKQFF

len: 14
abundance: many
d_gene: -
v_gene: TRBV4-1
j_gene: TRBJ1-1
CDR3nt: TGCGCCAGCAGCCAGGGTAATTGGAACACTGAAGCTTTCTTT
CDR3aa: CASSQGNWNTEAFF

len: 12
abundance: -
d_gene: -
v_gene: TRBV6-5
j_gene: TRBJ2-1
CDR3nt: TGTGCCAGCAGTTTCCCGGGACCGGGGCAGTTCTTC
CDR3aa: CASSFPGPGQFF

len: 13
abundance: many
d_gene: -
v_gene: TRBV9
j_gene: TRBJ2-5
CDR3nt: TGTGCCAGCAGCGTAGAGTTGCAAGAGACCCAGTACTTC
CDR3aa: CASSVELQETQYF

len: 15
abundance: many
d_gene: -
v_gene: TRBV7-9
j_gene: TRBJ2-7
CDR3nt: TGTGCCAGCAGCCGGCCGACAGGAGATCCCTACGAGCAGTACTTC
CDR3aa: CASSRPTGDPYEQYF

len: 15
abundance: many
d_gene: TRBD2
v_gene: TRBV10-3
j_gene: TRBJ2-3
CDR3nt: TGTGCCATGGGACTAGCGGGAGGGCCGACAGATACGCAGTATTTT
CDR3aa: CAMGLAGGPTDTQYF

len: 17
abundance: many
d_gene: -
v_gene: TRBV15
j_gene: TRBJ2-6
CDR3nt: TGTGCCACCAGCAGAGATGACAGCCCTCCGGGGGCCAACGTCCTGACTTTC
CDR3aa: CATSRDDSPPGANVLTF

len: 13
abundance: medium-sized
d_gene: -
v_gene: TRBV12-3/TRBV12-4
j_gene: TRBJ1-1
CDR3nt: TGTGCCAGCAGTGGGGGGTGGAACACTGAAGCTTTCTTT
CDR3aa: CASSGGWNTEAFF

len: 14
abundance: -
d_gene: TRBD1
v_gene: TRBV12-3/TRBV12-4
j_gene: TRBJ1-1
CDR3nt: TGTGCCAGCACCCGGGCAGGGGGCTACACTGAAGCTTTCTTT
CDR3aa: CASTRAGGYTEAFF

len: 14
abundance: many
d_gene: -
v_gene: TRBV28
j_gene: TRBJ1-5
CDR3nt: TGTGCCAGCAGTGGTAGACAAATCAATCAGCCCCAGCATTTT
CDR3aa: CASSGRQINQPQHF

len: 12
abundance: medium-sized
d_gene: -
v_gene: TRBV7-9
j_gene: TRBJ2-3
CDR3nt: TGTGCCAGCAGCTTAACGGGAGATACGCAGTATTTT
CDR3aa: CASSLTGDTQYF

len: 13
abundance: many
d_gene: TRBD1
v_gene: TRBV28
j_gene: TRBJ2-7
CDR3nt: TGTGCCAGCGAGACAGGGCGATTGTGGGAGCAGTACTTC
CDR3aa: CASETGRLWEQYF

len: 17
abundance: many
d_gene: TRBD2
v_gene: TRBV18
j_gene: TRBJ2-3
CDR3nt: TGTGCCAGCTCACCCCCTCAACTAGCGGGGCTCACAGATACGCAGTATTTT
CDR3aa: CASSPPQLAGLTDTQYF

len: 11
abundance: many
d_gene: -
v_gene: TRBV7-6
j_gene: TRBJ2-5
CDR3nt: TGTGCCAGCAGCCCACAGAGGACCCAGTACTTC
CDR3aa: CASSPQRTQYF

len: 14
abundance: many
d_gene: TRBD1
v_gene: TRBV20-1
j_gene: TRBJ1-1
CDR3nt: TGCAGTGCTAGAGAGGACAGGGTGAACACTGAAGCTTTCTTT
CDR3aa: CSAREDRVNTEAFF

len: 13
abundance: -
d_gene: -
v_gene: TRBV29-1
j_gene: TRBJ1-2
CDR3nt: TGCAGCGTTGCCCAGGTTCTGGGCTATGGCTACACCTTC
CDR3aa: CSVAQVLGYGYTF

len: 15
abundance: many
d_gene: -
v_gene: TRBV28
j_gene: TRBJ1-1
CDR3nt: TGTGCCAGCAGTACCTTCGGCGGGCTGAACACTGAAGCTTTCTTT
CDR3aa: CASSTFGGLNTEAFF

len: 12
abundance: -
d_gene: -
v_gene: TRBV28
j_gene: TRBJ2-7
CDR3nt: TGTGCCAGCACCCACGACCGTCCCGAGCAGTACTTC
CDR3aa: CASTHDRPEQYF

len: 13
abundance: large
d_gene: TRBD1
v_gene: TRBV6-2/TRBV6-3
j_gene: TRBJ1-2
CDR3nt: TGTGCCAGCACCGCGACAGGGGGGAATGGCTACACCTTC
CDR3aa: CASTATGGNGYTF

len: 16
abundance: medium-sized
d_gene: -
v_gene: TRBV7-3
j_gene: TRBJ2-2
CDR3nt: TGTGCCAGCAGCTTAAGTAAGGTGGTGAACACCGGGGAGCTGTTTTTT
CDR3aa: CASSLSKVVNTGELFF

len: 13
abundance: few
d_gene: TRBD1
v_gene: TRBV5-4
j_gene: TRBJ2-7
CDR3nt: TGTGCCAGCAGCTCGGACAGGGGGCAGGAGCAGTACTTC
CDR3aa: CASSSDRGQEQYF

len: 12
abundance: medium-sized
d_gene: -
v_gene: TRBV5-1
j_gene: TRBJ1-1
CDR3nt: TGCGCCAGCAGCCTCTTCGGTCGTGAAGCTTTCTTT
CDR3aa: CASSLFGREAFF

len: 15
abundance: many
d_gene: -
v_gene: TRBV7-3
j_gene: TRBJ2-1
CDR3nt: TGTGCCAGCAGCCCGACAGCGAGCTCCTACAATGAGCAGTTCTTC
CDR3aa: CASSPTASSYNEQFF

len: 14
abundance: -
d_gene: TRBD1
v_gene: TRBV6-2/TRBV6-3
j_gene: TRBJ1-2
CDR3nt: TGTGCCAGCAGTCGGACAGGGAAGAGCCTCGGCTACACCTTC
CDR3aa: CASSRTGKSLGYTF

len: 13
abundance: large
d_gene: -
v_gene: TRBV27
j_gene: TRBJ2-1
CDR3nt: TGTGCCAGCAGTTTATCCGGGGCTGGTGAGCAGTTCTTC
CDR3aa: CASSLSGAGEQFF

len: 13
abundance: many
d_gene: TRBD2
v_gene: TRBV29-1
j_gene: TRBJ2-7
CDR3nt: TGCAGCGTTGAAACTAGCGGGGTAAATGGGCAGTACTTC
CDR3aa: CSVETSGVNGQYF

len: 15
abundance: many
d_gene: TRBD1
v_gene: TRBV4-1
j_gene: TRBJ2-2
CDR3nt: TGCGCCAGCAGCCAAAGGACAGGGGAGACCGGGGAGCTGTTTTTT
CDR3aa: CASSQRTGETGELFF

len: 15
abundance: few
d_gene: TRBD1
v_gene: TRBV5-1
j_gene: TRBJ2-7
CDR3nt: TGCGCCAGCAGCCTGGGACAGGCCAGCTCCTACGAGCAGTACTTC
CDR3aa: CASSLGQASSYEQYF

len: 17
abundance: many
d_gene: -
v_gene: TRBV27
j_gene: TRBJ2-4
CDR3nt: TGTGCCAGCAGCCCAACCCCCCTCGCCCGTATCAAAAACATTCAGTACTTC
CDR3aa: CASSPTPLARIKNIQYF

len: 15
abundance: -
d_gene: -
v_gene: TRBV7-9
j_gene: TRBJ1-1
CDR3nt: TGTGCCAGCAGCCGAAGTCCCGGGGTTGGCACTGAAGCTTTCTTT
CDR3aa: CASSRSPGVGTEAFF

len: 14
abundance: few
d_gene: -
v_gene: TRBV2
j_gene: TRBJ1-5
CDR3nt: TGTGCCAGCAGTGACCCCAGGGGAGATCAGCCCCAGCATTTT
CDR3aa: CASSDPRGDQPQHF

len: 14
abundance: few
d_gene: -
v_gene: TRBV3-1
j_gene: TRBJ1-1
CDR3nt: TGTGCCAGCAGCCGCCCGGATCCCCACACTGAAGCTTTCTTT
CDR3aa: CASSRPDPHTEAFF